This is a list of T cell receptor beta chains from one sample in a study of shared clonotypes between healthy human individuals. Some clones are missing from TCRdb's copy, which holds only in-frame ones; the method was immunoSEQ multiplex PCR. This table holds about 490,000 clones, 65% to 80% found once. Input material: PBMCs. The receptor set was obtained from a woman aged 40 to 50 in good health. Some clones in this sample may be carry-over from other donors' samples. CDR3s include the opening cysteine and the closing phenylalanine or tryptophan. Each record gives: J gene, D gene, V gene, CDR3 protein, CDR3 DNA. The D gene is left open where the match is weak.

j_gene: TRBJ2-7; d_gene: TRBD1; v_gene: TRBV19; CDR3aa: CASSVGQGNEQYF; CDR3nt: TGTGCCAGTAGTGTTGGACAGGGGAACGAGCAGTACTTC
j_gene: TRBJ2-1; d_gene: TRBD1; v_gene: TRBV2; CDR3aa: CASSRQGMDNEQFF; CDR3nt: TGTGCCAGCAGCCGACAGGGTATGGACAATGAGCAGTTCTTC
j_gene: TRBJ1-4; d_gene: .; v_gene: TRBV28; CDR3aa: CASSLQQQNEKLFF; CDR3nt: TGTGCCAGCAGTTTACAGCAGCAGAATGAAAAACTGTTTTTT
j_gene: TRBJ2-1; d_gene: .; v_gene: TRBV19; CDR3aa: CASSISGTYNEQFF; CDR3nt: TGTGCCAGTAGTATAAGTGGGACCTACAATGAGCAGTTCTTC
j_gene: TRBJ2-7; d_gene: .; v_gene: TRBV15; CDR3aa: CATSRDTGAHEQYF; CDR3nt: TGTGCCACCAGCAGAGATACGGGGGCCCACGAGCAGTACTTC
j_gene: TRBJ2-1; d_gene: .; v_gene: TRBV5-1; CDR3aa: CASSLDSYNEQFF; CDR3nt: TGCGCCAGCAGCTTAGACTCCTACAATGAGCAGTTCTTC
j_gene: TRBJ2-5; d_gene: .; v_gene: TRBV11-3; CDR3aa: CASSLEWGETQYF; CDR3nt: TGTGCCAGCAGCTTAGAGTGGGGAGAGACCCAGTACTTC
j_gene: TRBJ2-7; d_gene: .; v_gene: TRBV11-3; CDR3aa: CASSLEWPSRYSYEQYF; CDR3nt: TGTGCCAGCAGCTTAGAGTGGCCTAGCAGATACTCCTACGAGCAGTACTTC
j_gene: TRBJ1-4; d_gene: TRBD1; v_gene: TRBV5-8; CDR3aa: CASSRDRGLEKLFF; CDR3nt: TGTGCCAGCAGCCGGGACAGGGGGTTGGAAAAACTGTTTTTT
j_gene: TRBJ2-3; d_gene: TRBD2; v_gene: TRBV7-6; CDR3aa: CASSLDSGSADTQYF; CDR3nt: TGTGCCAGCAGCTTAGATAGCGGGAGTGCAGATACGCAGTATTTT
j_gene: TRBJ2-7; d_gene: .; v_gene: TRBV11-2; CDR3aa: CASSLDLRYEQYF; CDR3nt: TGTGCCAGCAGCTTAGATCTGCGGTACGAGCAGTACTTC
j_gene: TRBJ1-1; d_gene: .; v_gene: TRBV6-5; CDR3aa: CASSTGLYTEAFF; CDR3nt: TGTGCCAGCAGTACCGGACTTTACACTGAAGCTTTCTTT